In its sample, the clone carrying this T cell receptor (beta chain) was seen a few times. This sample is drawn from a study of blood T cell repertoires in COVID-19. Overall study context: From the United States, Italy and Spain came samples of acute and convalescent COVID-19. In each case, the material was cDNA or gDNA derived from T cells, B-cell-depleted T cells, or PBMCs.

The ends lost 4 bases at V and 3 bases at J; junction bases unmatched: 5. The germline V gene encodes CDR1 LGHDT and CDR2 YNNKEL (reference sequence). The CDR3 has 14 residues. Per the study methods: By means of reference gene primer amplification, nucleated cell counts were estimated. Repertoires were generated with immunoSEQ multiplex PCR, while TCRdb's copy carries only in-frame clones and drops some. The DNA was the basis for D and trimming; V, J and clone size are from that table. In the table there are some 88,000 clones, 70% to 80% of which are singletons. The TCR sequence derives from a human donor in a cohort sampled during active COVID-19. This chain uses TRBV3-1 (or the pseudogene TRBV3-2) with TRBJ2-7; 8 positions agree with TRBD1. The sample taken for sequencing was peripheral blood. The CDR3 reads CASSPGQESYEQYF. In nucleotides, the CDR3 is TGTGCCAGCAGCCCGGGACAGGAAAGCTACGAGCAGTACTTC.